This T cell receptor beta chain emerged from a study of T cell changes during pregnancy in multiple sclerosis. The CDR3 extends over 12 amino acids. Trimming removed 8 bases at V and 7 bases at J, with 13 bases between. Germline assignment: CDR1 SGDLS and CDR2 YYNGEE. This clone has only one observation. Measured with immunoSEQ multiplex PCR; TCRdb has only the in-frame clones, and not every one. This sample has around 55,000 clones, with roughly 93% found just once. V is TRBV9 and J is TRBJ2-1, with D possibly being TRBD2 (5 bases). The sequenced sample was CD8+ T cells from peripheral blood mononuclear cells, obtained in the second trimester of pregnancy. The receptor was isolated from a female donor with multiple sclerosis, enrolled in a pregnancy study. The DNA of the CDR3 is TGTGCCAGTAGCTCCCCGGGGAATGAGCAGTTCTTC. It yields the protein CASSSPGNEQFF.